This note documents a single TCR beta chain sequence. The sample belongs to a study of blood T cell repertoires in COVID-19. Turning to the study itself: Researchers got acute and convalescent COVID-19 samples from the United States, Italy and Spain. The cDNA or gDNA used as material had been derived from T cells, B-cell-depleted T cells, or PBMCs.

Authors' analysis steps: Estimation of nucleated cell counts was performed using reference gene primer amplification. Assay used: immunoSEQ multiplex PCR; TCRdb lists only in-frame clones, some missing. The V and J calls and clone size are taken from that table; D and trimming were inferred from the DNA. This table holds approximately 90,000 clones, about 84% found once. The V gene's germline CDR1 is MNHEY and CDR2 SVGEGT. Trimming left V 3 bases short and J 3 bases short, with 9 bases between. This CDR3 comprises 13 residues. The TCR was taken from a man in his fifties or sixties with acute or convalescent COVID-19. The chain links TRBV6-2 or TRBV6-3 to TRBJ2-7; D gene uncertain. The specimen was peripheral blood. CDR3 sequence reads: CASSYFQDYEQYF. The CDR3 DNA sequence: TGTGCCAGCAGTTATTTTCAGGACTACGAGCAGTACTTC.